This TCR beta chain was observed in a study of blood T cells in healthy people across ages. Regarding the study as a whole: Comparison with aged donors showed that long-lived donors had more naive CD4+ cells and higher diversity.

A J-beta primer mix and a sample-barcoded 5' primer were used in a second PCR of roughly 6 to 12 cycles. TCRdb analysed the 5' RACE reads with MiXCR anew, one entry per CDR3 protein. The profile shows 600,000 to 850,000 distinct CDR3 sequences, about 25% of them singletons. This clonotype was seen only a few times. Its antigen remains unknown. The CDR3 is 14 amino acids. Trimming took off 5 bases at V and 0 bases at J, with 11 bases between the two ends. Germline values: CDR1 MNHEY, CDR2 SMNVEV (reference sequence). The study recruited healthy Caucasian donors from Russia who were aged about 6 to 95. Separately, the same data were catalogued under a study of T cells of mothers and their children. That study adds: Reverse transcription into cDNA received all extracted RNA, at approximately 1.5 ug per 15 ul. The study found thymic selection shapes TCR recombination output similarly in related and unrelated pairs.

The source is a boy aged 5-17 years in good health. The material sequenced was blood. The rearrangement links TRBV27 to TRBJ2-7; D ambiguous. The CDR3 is CASSLDTNSYEQYF. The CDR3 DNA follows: TGTGCCAGCAGTCTAGATACAAACTCCTACGAGCAGTACTTC.